These 8 T cell receptor beta chains were sequenced from one sample in a study of blood T cell repertoires in COVID-19. Measured with immunoSEQ multiplex PCR; TCRdb has only the in-frame clones, and not every one. The repertoire holds roughly 38,000 clones, with 65% to 85% as singletons. Sequenced material: peripheral blood. The origin of the receptors is a man aged 55 to 70 in a cohort sampled during active COVID-19.

This clone was seen only a few times. Other DNA variants within this sample encode the same CDR3. The chain has TRBV5-6 and TRBJ2-2, with 7 bases aligning to TRBD2. Germline assignment: CDR1 SGHDT and CDR2 YYEEEE. The V gene end was trimmed by 2 bases and the J gene end by 0 bases; junction bases not matched to a gene: 1. The CDR3 sequence is 15 residues long. CDR3 DNA: TGTGCCAGCAGCTTCGGGGGGACGAACACCGGGGAGCTGTTTTTT. Translated: CASSFGGTNTGELFF.

The chain joins TRBV29-1 to TRBJ2-7; tentatively, D is TRBD1 (5 bases). Germline V gene lookup returns CDR1 SQVTM and CDR2 ANQGSEA. Trimming removed 0 bases at V and 3 bases at J, with 15 bases between. The CDR3 is 15 amino acids. Here the CDR3 reads CSVEDQGGKDYEQYF. DNA of the CDR3: TGCAGCGTTGAAGATCAGGGCGGTAAGGACTACGAGCAGTACTTC.

The CDR3 spells CASSLQAGPSGNTIYF. DNA of the CDR3: TGTGCCAGCAGTTTACAGGCAGGCCCCTCTGGAAACACCATATATTTT. The chain carries TRBV28 and TRBJ1-3; D is undetermined. CDR3 length: 16 residues. Germline V lookup: CDR1 MDHEN, CDR2 SYDVKM. Trimming removed 2 bases at V and 0 bases at J, with 11 bases between.

This chain joins TRBV12-3 or TRBV12-4 and TRBJ1-1; a possible D gene is TRBD1 (5 bases). There are 13 residues in the CDR3. The ends were cut back, 4 bases at V and 5 bases at J, with 11 bases in the middle. CDR3 nucleotides: TGTGCCAGCAGTTGGGATAGGGGAACTGAAGCTTTCTTT. This translates into CASSWDRGTEAFF.

The sample holds a few counts of this clone. The chain employs TRBV7-2 and TRBJ2-7; D is perhaps TRBD2 (5 bases). Trimming removed 4 bases at V and 3 bases at J, with 10 bases between. This CDR3 region has 13 residues. Germline CDR1 and CDR2: SGHTA and FQGNSA. The CDR3 loop reads CASSSSGYYEQYF. The CDR3 nucleotides read TGTGCCAGCAGCTCCAGCGGTTACTACGAGCAGTACTTC. The full variable domain, rest sourced from reference TRBV7-2 and TRBJ2-7, is GAGVSQSPSNKVTEKGKDVELRCDPISGHTALYWYRQSLGQGLEFLIYFQGNSAPDKSGLPSDRFSAERTGGSVSTLTIQRTQQEDSAVYLCASSSSGYYEQYFGPGTRLTVT.

This clone has ten or more counts. The chain recombines TRBV27 with TRBJ2-7; a possible D gene is TRBD2 (6 bases). This CDR3 spans 13 amino acids. V was trimmed by 6 bases and J by 6 bases, leaving 15 bases between them. Per germline, CDR1 MNHEY and CDR2 SMNVEV (reference sequence). CDR3 loop: CASSNPAGSEQYF. The CDR3, as DNA: TGTGCCAGCAGCAACCCCGCCGGGAGCGAGCAGTACTTC.

The V call is TRBV10-2, the J call TRBJ2-1, with D uncertain. The CDR3 has 11 amino acids. Per the germline V gene, CDR1 is WSHSY and CDR2 is SAAADI. V was trimmed by 5 bases and J by 8 bases, leaving 7 bases between them. The CDR3 sequence is CASSLADEQFF. The CDR3 nucleotides are TGCGCCAGCAGTTTGGCCGATGAGCAGTTCTTC.

This clone was seen a single time. This chain uses TRBV7-9 with TRBJ1-4; TRBD1 matches at 8 bases. The CDR3 covers 17 residues. The germline CDR1 and CDR2 sequences are SEHNR and FQNEAQ (reference sequence). V shed 5 bases, J shed 12 bases, and the junction held 20 bases outside the gene matches. In nucleotides, the CDR3 is TGTGCCAGCAGCACCCTACCCCTGGACAGGGAGGGTCGGGAACTGTTTTTT. Amino acid sequence: CASSTLPLDREGRELFF.